Below are 21 T cell receptor beta chains sequenced from a single sample in a study of T cell changes during pregnancy in multiple sclerosis. Here immunoSEQ multiplex PCR was the method, and the copy in TCRdb shows in-frame clones only, minus some. The sample has more than 35,000 clones; around 92% are singletons. The sequencing used CD8+ T cells from peripheral blood mononuclear cells, collected after pregnancy. The source of these receptors is a female donor with multiple sclerosis, enrolled in a pregnancy study.

The chain has TRBV6-5 and TRBJ1-5, with 7 bases aligning to TRBD2. The end of the DNA fits TRBJ2-3 better, so the J call may be wrong. CDR3 length equals 15 residues. In germline, CDR1 is MNHEY, CDR2 SVGAGI. CDR3 loop: CASSYGGEGNQPQYF. CDR3 DNA sequence: TGTGCCAGCAGTTACGGGGGGGAAGGCAATCAGCCCCAGTATTTT.

J is TRBJ2-7 and V is TRBV27, with 7 bases lining up with TRBD2. With V trimmed by 6 bases and J by 7 bases, 9 bases remained unmatched. The CDR3 consists of 13 residues. Germline V gene data show CDR1 as MNHEY and CDR2 as SMNVEV (reference sequence). The DNA of the CDR3 is TGTGCCAGCAGGTGGACTAGAGCTGGGGAGCAGTACTTC. This translates into CASRWTRAGEQYF.

The rearrangement joins TRBV4-2 to TRBJ1-1; 8 bases agree with TRBD1. Looked up from germline, CDR1 is LGHNA and CDR2 is YNFKEQ. This CDR3 is built from 16 residues. With V trimmed by 0 bases and J by 3 bases, 6 bases remained unmatched. CDR3: CASSQDRQGADTEAFF. DNA for the CDR3: TGTGCCAGCAGCCAAGATCGTCAGGGGGCGGACACTGAAGCTTTCTTT.

The chain recombines TRBV19 with TRBJ1-5, with 7 bases lining up with TRBD1. There are 15 residues in the CDR3. Trimming at V came to 5 bases and at J to 2 bases, leaving 6 bases not matched to a gene. From germline, CDR1 is LNHDA and CDR2 SQIVND (reference sequence). CDR3 protein: CASSASTGRNQPQHF. The CDR3 DNA sequence: TGTGCCAGTAGTGCCTCGACAGGGCGCAATCAGCCCCAGCATTTT.

The CDR3 spells CASSQAPPGLAGEYLGGELFF. The CDR3 bases are TGTGCCAGCAGCCAAGCTCCTCCGGGACTAGCGGGAGAGTATCTGGGCGGGGAGCTGTTTTTT. The genes are TRBV4-2 and TRBJ2-2; 14 bases are shared with TRBD2. V lost 1 base, J lost 7 bases, and 17 bases stayed unmatched. The CDR3 has 21 residues. The germline gives CDR1 LGHNA, CDR2 YNFKEQ.

For this clone: A single base separates this from a much larger clone, so it may be a read error. Other DNA sequences in the same sample also yield this CDR3. The genes are TRBV5-6 and TRBJ1-3; 7 positions match TRBD1. Germline assignment: CDR1 SGHDT and CDR2 YYEEEE. This CDR3 is built from 16 residues. The CDR3 is CASSLALRGPRDTIYF. The DNA for the CDR3 is TGTGCCAGTAGCTTGGCCCTGAGGGGGCCCCGGGACACCATATATTTT.

The chain carries TRBV7-2 and TRBJ2-3, with 8 positions matching TRBD2. The ends lost 1 base at V and 10 bases at J; junction bases unmatched: 7. The CDR3 runs to 14 residues. The germline gives CDR1 SGHTA, CDR2 FQGNSA. CDR3 DNA sequence: TGTGCCAGCAGCTTAGAGAGCGGGGGATCGGCGCAGTATTTT. Translation gives CASSLESGGSAQYF.

CDR3 nucleotides: TGTGCCAGCAGCTTTGGCAGTAACATTCAGTACTTC. The encoded protein is CASSFGSNIQYF. This chain connects TRBV7-9 to TRBJ2-4, with D hard to call. Germline lookup yields CDR1 SEHNR and CDR2 FQNEAQ (reference sequence). Trimming removed 3 bases at V and 7 bases at J, with 7 bases between. The CDR3 is 12 residues long.

This chain joins TRBV5-4 and TRBJ2-4; the match to TRBD1 covers 10 bases. This CDR3 region has 17 residues. Germline CDR1 SGHNT, CDR2 YYREEE (reference sequence). V was pared by 5 bases and J by 6 bases, with 14 bases of the junction left unmatched. The CDR3 nucleotides read TGTGCCAGCAGTTATTTGGGACAGGGGAGTTGGGGAAACATTCAGTACTTC. This codes for CASSYLGQGSWGNIQYF.

The J gene is TRBJ2-1, the V gene TRBV7-2; 9 bases line up with TRBD2. The length of the CDR3 is 16 residues. Unmatched junction bases numbered 4, after V lost 1 base and J lost 3 bases. CDR1 SGHTA and CDR2 FQGNSA come from the germline V gene. CDR3 nucleotides: TGTGCCAGCAGCTTAGAAGCGGGGGGCCTCTACAATGAGCAGTTCTTC. This translates into CASSLEAGGLYNEQFF.

The V and J genes are TRBV11-3 and TRBJ2-7; 9 positions match TRBD1. The V gene's germline CDR1 is SGHNT and CDR2 YENEEA. Germline trimming cut 5 bases from V and 3 bases from J; bases unmatched to any gene: 5. The CDR3 totals 14 residues. The CDR3 DNA reads TGTGCCAGCAGCAACCGGGACAGGGTCTACGAGCAGTACTTC. As protein: CASSNRDRVYEQYF.

The CDR3 protein is CASSPRAGSTYEQYF. The CDR3 DNA follows: TGTGCCAGCTCACCACGAGCAGGAAGTACCTACGAGCAGTACTTC. The chain couples TRBV18 to TRBJ2-7; D unclear. Per germline, CDR1 KGHSH and CDR2 LQKENI. V lost 1 base and J lost 2, with 12 bases in between. The CDR3 totals 15 residues.

This clone has just a few counts. The V call is TRBV6-1, the J call TRBJ1-1, with D unresolved. The CDR3 is 12 amino acids. The germline V gene has CDR1 MNHNS and CDR2 SASEGT. V was pared by 7 bases and J by 6 bases, with 12 bases between. The CDR3 loop reads CASIAGSAEAFF. The CDR3 region has the DNA TGTGCCAGCATCGCAGGATCAGCTGAAGCTTTCTTT.

CDR3 sequence (DNA): TGTGCCAGCAGTACTTACAGGACAACTAGCACAGATACGCAGTATTTT. The encoded protein is CASSTYRTTSTDTQYF. This chain joins TRBV9 and TRBJ2-3, with a possible D match to TRBD1 (5 bases). Trimming stripped 5 bases from V and 0 bases from J, with 16 bases between. Germline assignment: CDR1 SGDLS and CDR2 YYNGEE. There are 16 residues in the CDR3.

This clone was recorded only once. V gene TRBV7-2 combines with J gene TRBJ1-1; D may be TRBD1 (5 bases). The germline V gene encodes CDR1 SGHTA and CDR2 FQGNSA. This CDR3 is 14 amino acids long. The V end was cut by 3 bases, the J end by 2 bases, with 10 bases between. CDR3 nucleotide sequence: TGTGCCAGCAGCTTCACGACAGAAAACACTGAAGCTTTCTTT. Its translation: CASSFTTENTEAFF.

The rearrangement links TRBV19 to TRBJ1-6; D remains unclear. The CDR3 totals 20 residues. Trimming took 6 bases from V and 4 from J, leaving 28 bases between them. CDR1 and CDR2 (germline): LNHDA, SQIVND (reference sequence). CDR3 DNA: TGTGCCAGTAGCCCCGGCGTAGTTGGGGTCGGAGGCCCTTATAATTCACCCCTCCACTTT. The encoded protein is CASSPGVVGVGGPYNSPLHF.

This clone was seen a single time. This chain connects TRBV11-2 to TRBJ2-5, with D perhaps matching TRBD1 (5 bases). The V gene's germline CDR1 is SGHAT and CDR2 FQNNGV. This CDR3 has 15 residues. V lost 1 base and J lost 1, with 10 bases in between. In DNA, the CDR3 is TGTGCCAGCAGCTTAGCGGGCAGGGCCCAAGAGACCCAGTACTTC. This sequence encodes CASSLAGRAQETQYF.

The chain carries TRBV9 and TRBJ2-7; 8 bases align to TRBD2. The germline gives CDR1 SGDLS, CDR2 YYNGEE. This CDR3 has 15 residues. Trimming took 2 bases from V and 1 from J; bases not matched to a gene: 5. This CDR3 is CASSVAASGSYEQYF. For the CDR3, the DNA is TGTGCCAGCAGCGTCGCGGCTAGCGGGTCCTACGAGCAGTACTTC.

The gene calls are TRBV5-6 and TRBJ2-7; D might be TRBD1 (5 bases). Trimming stripped 5 bases from V and 3 bases from J, with 12 bases between. This CDR3 spans 13 amino acids. Germline-derived CDR1 and CDR2 are SGHDT and YYEEEE. The CDR3 DNA sequence: TGTGCCAGCAGGGCAGGGAAAAACTACGAGCAGTACTTC. Residues: CASRAGKNYEQYF.

DNA for the CDR3: TGTGCCAGTAGTCCAGCCTCTAATCGCCTGGGACAGTGGTCCGGAGAGACCCAGTACTTC. This gives the protein CASSPASNRLGQWSGETQYF. This chain uses TRBV19 with TRBJ2-5, with TRBD1 matching over 7 bases. The CDR3 consists of 20 residues. Germline V gene data show CDR1 as LNHDA and CDR2 as SQIVND (reference sequence). V was pared by 5 bases and J by 4 bases, with 25 bases of the junction left unmatched.

The genes are TRBV29-1 and TRBJ1-2; no firm D call. This CDR3 has 13 residues. Trimming removed 0 bases at V and 7 bases at J, with 12 bases between. Germline V gene data show CDR1 as SQVTM and CDR2 as ANQGSEA. In nucleotides, the CDR3 is TGCAGCGTTGAAGAAAGGGAGGGTGCTGGCTACACCTTC. The encoded protein is CSVEEREGAGYTF.